The source of this TCR beta chain is a study of blood T cell repertoires in COVID-19. Background on the study: COVID-19 samples, acute and convalescent, were from the United States, Italy and Spain.

As originally analysed: Reference gene primer amplification yielded estimated nucleated cell counts. Profiling relied on immunoSEQ multiplex PCR, and the TCRdb table lists in-frame clones only, not all of them. That table is the source of V, J and clone size, and D and trimming were worked out from the DNA. The sample has 14,000 or so clones; 65% to 90% are singletons. This clonotype was obtained from a woman in her fifties or sixties with active or convalescent COVID-19. The sample was peripheral blood.

Here the CDR3 DNA reads TGTGCCACCGGTGGGCAGGTAAATCAGCCCCAGCATTTT. It specifies CATGGQVNQPQHF. This chain joins TRBV24-1 and TRBJ1-5; no reliable D call. The CDR3 totals 13 residues. CDR1 is KGHDR, CDR2 SFDVKD, per germline. Deletions cut 9 bases from V and 4 bases from J, with 12 bases between.